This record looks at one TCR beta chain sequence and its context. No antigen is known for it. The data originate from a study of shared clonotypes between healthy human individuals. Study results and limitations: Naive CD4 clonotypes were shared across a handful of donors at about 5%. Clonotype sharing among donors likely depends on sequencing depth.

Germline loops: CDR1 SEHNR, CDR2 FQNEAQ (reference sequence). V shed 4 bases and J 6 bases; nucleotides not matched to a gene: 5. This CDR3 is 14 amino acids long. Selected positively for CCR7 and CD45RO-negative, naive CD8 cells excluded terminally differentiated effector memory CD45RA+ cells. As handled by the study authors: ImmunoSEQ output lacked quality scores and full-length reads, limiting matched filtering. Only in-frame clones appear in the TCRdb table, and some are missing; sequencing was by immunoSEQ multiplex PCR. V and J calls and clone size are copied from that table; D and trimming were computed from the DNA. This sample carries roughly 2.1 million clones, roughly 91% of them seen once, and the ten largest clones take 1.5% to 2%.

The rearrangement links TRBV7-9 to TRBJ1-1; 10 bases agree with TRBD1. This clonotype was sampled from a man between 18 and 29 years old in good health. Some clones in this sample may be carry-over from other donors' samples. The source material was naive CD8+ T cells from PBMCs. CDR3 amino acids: CASSSGQGKAEAFF. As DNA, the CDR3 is TGTGCCAGCAGCTCGGGACAGGGGAAGGCTGAAGCTTTCTTT. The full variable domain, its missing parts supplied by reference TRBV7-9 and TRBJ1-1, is DTGVSQNPRHKITKRGQNVTFRCDPISEHNRLYWYRQTLGQGPEFLTYFQNEAQLEKSRLLSDRFSAERPKGSFSTLEIQRTEQGDSAMYLCASSSGQGKAEAFFGQGTRLTVV.